This is a list of T cell receptor beta chains from one sample in a study of metastatic and nonmetastatic thyroid tumors. TCRdb re-called the PCR reads through MiXCR. The data show fewer than 55,000 clones, roughly 15% seen once. The sequencing sample was made of blood. The receptors were gathered from a female donor with papillary thyroid cancer or a benign thyroid nodule (not recorded which). Some clones in this sample may be carry-over from other donors' samples. Each CDR3 is given with its conserved first and last residue. The D gene is left open where the match is weak. The size field is filled for only some rows; it gives once, few, many or a size class.

>TRBV6-7|TRBJ1-1|NA|NA
CASSYWFGAVPGLNTEAFF
TGTGCCAGCAGTTACTGGTTCGGAGCAGTCCCGGGACTGAACACTGAAGCTTTCTTT
>TRBV6-1|TRBJ1-1|NA|few
CASGTGNTEAFF
TGTGCCAGCGGTACAGGGAACACTGAAGCTTTCTTT
>TRBV12-3/TRBV12-4|TRBJ2-5|NA|NA
CASSVWNGLETQYF
TGTGCCAGCAGTGTGTGGAACGGACTGGAGACCCAGTACTTC
>TRBV10-3|TRBJ2-7|TRBD1|many
CAISKTGGSDEQYF
TGTGCCATCAGTAAAACAGGGGGGTCTGACGAGCAGTACTTC
>TRBV6-1|TRBJ1-2|TRBD1|medium-sized
CASSGNTGGNYGYTF
TGTGCCAGCAGTGGCAATACAGGGGGTAACTATGGCTACACCTTC
>TRBV20-1|TRBJ2-3|NA|many
CSARDINVYWHWF
TGCAGTGCTAGAGATATAAATGTCTACTGGCACTGGTTT
>TRBV2|TRBJ1-6|NA|many
CASSLSGGNSPLHF
TGTGCCAGCAGTCTTTCTGGGGGGAATTCACCCCTCCACTTT
>TRBV6-1|TRBJ2-2|TRBD2|few
CASSEGGAGGVTGELFF
TGTGCCAGCAGTGAAGGCGGGGCGGGGGGAGTCACCGGGGAGCTGTTTTTT
>TRBV5-1|TRBJ2-3|TRBD2|NA
CASSLEAGADTQYF
TGCGCCAGCAGCTTGGAAGCGGGAGCAGATACGCAGTATTTT
>TRBV2|TRBJ2-7|NA|many
CASSYADSRYEQYF
TGTGCCAGCAGTTACGCGGACAGTAGATACGAGCAGTACTTC
>TRBV24-1|TRBJ2-7|NA|few
CATSDLRGEQYF
TGTGCCACCAGTGATTTGAGGGGGGAGCAGTACTTC
>TRBV5-8|TRBJ2-3|NA|few
CASSLGLVTDTQYF
TGTGCCAGCAGCTTGGGACTAGTAACAGATACGCAGTATTTT
>TRBV19|TRBJ2-2|NA|many
CASDTGPGTGELFF
TGTGCCAGTGACACCGGCCCGGGGACCGGGGAGCTGTTTTTT
>TRBV18|TRBJ1-2|NA|many
CASSREGTLNHGYTF
TGTGCCAGCTCTCGGGAGGGGACCCTTAACCATGGCTACACCTTC
>TRBV6-1|TRBJ2-2|NA|NA
CSSSTRTGELFF
TGTTCCAGCAGTACGCGCACCGGGGAGCTGTTTTTT
>TRBV19|TRBJ2-3|TRBD2|NA
CASSTDGLAGQVTQYF
TGTGCCAGTAGTACTGACGGACTAGCTGGGCAGGTTACGCAGTATTTT
>TRBV27|TRBJ1-2|NA|NA
CASSLSRRSEDGYTF
TGTGCCAGCAGTTTATCGAGAAGGTCGGAGGATGGCTACACCTTC
>TRBV3-1|TRBJ2-7|TRBD2|many
CASSQGQLAGGEQYF
TGTGCCAGCAGCCAAGGACAACTAGCGGGAGGGGAGCAGTACTTC
>TRBV28|TRBJ1-5|NA|many
CASSLSDSNQPQHF
TGTGCCAGCAGTTTATCGGACAGCAATCAGCCCCAGCATTTT
>TRBV13|TRBJ2-2|NA|NA
CASSPLETGELFF
TGTGCCAGCAGCCCACTAGAGACCGGGGAGCTGTTTTTT
>TRBV6-4|TRBJ1-5|NA|many
CASSQDINQPQHF
TGTGCCAGCAGTCAGGACATAAATCAGCCCCAGCATTTT
>TRBV6-5|TRBJ1-6|TRBD1|NA
CASSYGDSSYKSPLHF
TGTGCCAGCAGTTACGGGGACAGCTCCTATAAATCACCCCTCCACTTT
>TRBV28|TRBJ2-4|TRBD1|few
CASSPTWTGRIFEEAKNIQYF
TGTGCCAGCAGCCCTACCTGGACAGGGCGGATATTTGAGGAGGCCAAAAACATTCAGTACTTC
>TRBV28|TRBJ1-1|TRBD1|many
CASSSPQGGKTFF
TGTGCCAGCAGTTCTCCCCAAGGGGGCAAAACTTTCTTT
>TRBV5-8|TRBJ2-2|NA|NA
CASSIRGTGELFF
TGTGCCAGCAGCATCCGGGGCACGGGGGAGCTGTTTTTT
>TRBV28|TRBJ1-5|NA|many
CASSLMGNQPQHF
TGTGCCAGCAGTTTGATGGGAAATCAGCCCCAGCATTTT
>TRBV5-1|TRBJ2-7|NA|many
CASSLGVYEQYF
TGCGCCAGCAGCTTGGGGGTTTACGAGCAGTACTTC
>TRBV28|TRBJ1-3|TRBD1|few
CASSITGGGNTIYF
TGTGCCAGCAGTATTACAGGGGGAGGAAACACCATATATTTT
>TRBV20-1|TRBJ2-7|NA|many
CSARDPDISSYEQYF
TGCAGTGCTAGAGATCCGGACATAAGCTCCTACGAGCAGTACTTC
>TRBV20-1|TRBJ1-2|NA|NA
CSAQVPGQVYGYTF
TGCAGTGCCCAAGTCCCGGGCCAGGTCTATGGCTACACCTTC
>TRBV11-2|TRBJ1-6|TRBD1|many
CASSLQGAPINSPLHF
TGTGCCAGCAGCCTACAGGGGGCCCCTATAAATTCACCCCTCCACTTT
>TRBV7-9|TRBJ1-2|NA|many
CASSSGYGYTF
TGTGCCAGCAGCTCAGGGTATGGCTACACCTTC
>TRBV6-1|TRBJ2-3|NA|medium-sized
CASDPGESTDTQYF
TGTGCCAGCGATCCAGGCGAGAGCACAGATACGCAGTATTTT
>TRBV20-1|TRBJ1-6|NA|many
CSARGGEGDWQYSPLHF
TGCAGTGCTAGAGGGGGTGAGGGGGATTGGCAGTATTCACCCCTCCACTTT
>TRBV18|TRBJ2-5|NA|few
CASSPTGSGGIQETQYF
TGTGCCAGCTCCCCAACCGGGTCTGGGGGGATACAAGAGACCCAGTACTTC
>TRBV4-1|TRBJ2-3|NA|many
CASSQEGRGGSDTQYF
TGCGCCAGCAGCCAAGAAGGGCGTGGCGGCTCCGATACGCAGTATTTT
>TRBV30|TRBJ2-6|NA|many
CAWSSRIGRGFSGANVLTF
TGTGCCTGGAGCTCAAGGATCGGAAGGGGTTTCTCTGGGGCCAACGTCCTGACTTTC
>TRBV20-1|TRBJ2-7|TRBD2|many
CSARSLAGVGEQYF
TGCAGTGCTAGAAGTCTAGCGGGAGTGGGCGAGCAGTACTTC
>TRBV19|TRBJ1-4|TRBD1|many
CASSIGTGGEKLFF
TGTGCCAGTAGTATCGGGACAGGGGGTGAAAAACTGTTTTTT
>TRBV11-2|TRBJ2-1|NA|many
CASSPRLERNEQFF
TGTGCCAGCAGCCCGAGACTAGAGCGCAATGAGCAGTTCTTC
>TRBV10-1|TRBJ1-2|NA|few
CASSETGCRGYTF
TGCGCCAGCAGTGAAACAGGTTGCCGTGGCTACACCTTC
>TRBV28|TRBJ2-7|TRBD2|few
CATLAGGTYEQYF
TGTGCCACCCTAGCGGGAGGCACCTACGAGCAGTACTTC
>TRBV28|TRBJ2-3|TRBD2|many
CASSPGLAGADTQYF
TGTGCCAGCAGTCCCGGACTAGCGGGAGCAGATACGCAGTATTTT
>TRBV12-3/TRBV12-4|TRBJ2-3|NA|NA
CASSFGNIADTKYF
TGTGCCAGCAGTTTTGGTAACATTGCAGATACGAAGTATTTT
>TRBV6-5|TRBJ2-1|NA|many
CASSYSGTGYNEQFF
TGTGCCAGCAGTTACTCCGGGACTGGGTACAATGAGCAGTTCTTC
>TRBV3-1|TRBJ1-2|NA|many
CASSQTEAAIRGYTF
TGTGCCAGCAGCCAAACTGAGGCGGCCATTCGTGGCTACACCTTC
>TRBV5-1|TRBJ2-7|NA|NA
CASSPRTDGYEQYF
TGCGCCAGCAGCCCCCGGACAGACGGCTACGAGCAGTACTTC
>TRBV20-1|TRBJ1-2|TRBD1|many
CSARTGFDGYTF
TGCAGTGCTAGGACAGGGTTCGATGGCTACACCTTC
>TRBV5-1|TRBJ2-5|NA|many
CASSLEYQETQYF
TGCGCCAGCAGCTTGGAGTACCAAGAGACCCAGTACTTC
>TRBV3-1|TRBJ2-2|NA|many
CASQSAGRTGELFF
TGTGCCTCCCAAAGCGCAGGGAGGACCGGGGAGCTGTTTTTT
>TRBV5-1|TRBJ2-1|NA|NA
CASSSASHNEQFF
TGCGCCAGCAGCTCGGCTAGTCACAATGAGCAGTTCTTC